The 21 T cell receptor beta chains reported below all come from one sample, sequenced in a study of identical twins. TCRdb recomputed calls from the 5' RACE reads with MiXCR, one row per CDR3 protein. Found here are some 460,000 distinct CDR3 sequences, 14% of them singletons; the top ten hold about 0.54%. Separately, the same data were catalogued under a study of yellow fever vaccine responses in identical twins.

Sequenced sample: CD4+ T cells sorted from blood. These receptor sequences come from a woman between 18 and 30 years old in good health.

There are a few counts of this clonotype. The V call is TRBV5-1, the J call TRBJ2-3; 12 bases are shared with TRBD1. In germline, CDR1 is SGHRS, CDR2 YFSETQ. V trimming: 4 bases; J trimming: 4 bases; junction bases outside the gene matches: 7. CDR3 length: 16 residues. CDR3 sequence reads: CASSTRDRGPADTQYF. In nucleotides, the CDR3 is TGCGCCAGCAGCACCCGGGACAGGGGGCCGGCAGATACGCAGTATTTT.

In its sample, this clonotype was seen many times. Mismatch with germline at one junction end may stem from a read error. This chain connects TRBV7-2 to TRBJ2-7; D gene ambiguous. This CDR3 contains 12 residues. CDR1 and CDR2 (germline): SGHTA, FQGNSA. The DNA for the CDR3 is TGTGCCAGCAGCTTAGCTTCCTCCGAGCAGTACTTC. Amino acid sequence: CASSLASSEQYF.

This clonotype was recorded a few times. The chain recombines TRBV6-5 with TRBJ2-6; no clear D gene. The CDR3 is made up of 16 amino acids. From germline, CDR1 is MNHEY and CDR2 SVGAGI. The V end was cut by 3 bases, the J end by 0 bases, with 9 bases between. The CDR3 here is CASSYRPVSGANVLTF. In DNA, the CDR3 is TGTGCCAGCAGTTATCGGCCGGTCTCTGGGGCCAACGTCCTGACTTTC.

There are many counts of this clonotype. The J gene is TRBJ1-1, the V gene TRBV5-1, with D unclear. CDR1 is SGHRS and CDR2 is YFSETQ in the germline V gene. Trimming stripped 1 base from V and 1 base from J, with 8 bases between. The CDR3 loop spans 14 amino acids. The CDR3 DNA reads TGCGCCAGCAGCTTGTTGGGCGGGAACACTGAAGCTTTCTTT. Amino acid sequence: CASSLLGGNTEAFF.

This clonotype was observed many times. The genes are TRBV5-1 and TRBJ2-5; 9 positions match TRBD2. The CDR3 spans 16 residues. Germline V CDR1 and CDR2: SGHRS, YFSETQ. Trimming at V came to 5 bases and at J to 2 bases, leaving 10 bases not matched to a gene. CDR3 protein: CASRRKTSGTQETQYF. The DNA of the CDR3 is TGCGCCAGCAGACGGAAGACTAGCGGTACTCAAGAGACCCAGTACTTC.

The chain is built from TRBV4-1 and TRBJ2-3; 8 bases are a match to TRBD2. This CDR3 contains 17 residues. V shed 0 bases and J 3 bases; nucleotides not matched to a gene: 8. Looked up from germline, CDR1 is MGHRA and CDR2 is YSYEKL. DNA of the CDR3: TGCGCCAGCAGCCAAGAGAGTGGAGCGGGGGAAACAGATACGCAGTATTTT. It encodes CASSQESGAGETDTQYF.

This chain uses TRBV4-1 with TRBJ2-1; D might be TRBD1 or TRBD2, each matching 5 bases. The CDR3 sequence is 16 residues long. Germline V lookup: CDR1 MGHRA, CDR2 YSYEKL. V was pared by 0 bases and J by 3 bases, with 12 bases between. The CDR3 is CASSQDSGTNYNEQFF. The CDR3 DNA is TGCGCCAGCAGCCAAGATTCTGGGACGAACTACAATGAGCAGTTCTTC.

The rearrangement uses TRBV7-9 and TRBJ1-1; D is undetermined. Trimming cost V 3 bases and J 4 bases, with 15 bases left between them. CDR1 is SEHNR and CDR2 is FQNEAQ in the germline V gene (reference sequence). CDR3 length equals 15 residues. CDR3 region: CASSLTQKRGTEAFF. The CDR3, as DNA: TGTGCCAGCAGCTTGACCCAAAAACGGGGCACTGAAGCTTTCTTT. The complete variable domain, with remaining parts taken from reference TRBV7-9 and TRBJ1-1, reads DTGVSQNPRHKITKRGQNVTFRCDPISEHNRLYWYRQTLGQGPEFLTYFQNEAQLEKSRLLSDRFSAERPKGSFSTLEIQRTEQGDSAMYLCASSLTQKRGTEAFFGQGTRLTVV.

V gene TRBV20-1 combines with J gene TRBJ2-3, with D perhaps matching TRBD2 (6 bases). The CDR3 is 14 amino acids. CDR1 DFQATT and CDR2 SNEGSKA come from the germline V gene (reference sequence). V lost 1 base and J 1 base, leaving 9 bases between the germline ends. Here the CDR3 DNA reads TGCAGTGCTAGAGCCCCGGGGGGCACAGATACGCAGTATTTT. It is translated as CSARAPGGTDTQYF.

V is TRBV11-2 and J is TRBJ1-1; 11 nucleotides align to TRBD1. The germline V gene encodes CDR1 SGHAT and CDR2 FQNNGV. V lost 3 bases and J lost 1; bases outside the gene matches: 1. The CDR3 covers 15 residues. CDR3 sequence reads: CASSLDRGRNTEAFF. DNA for the CDR3: TGTGCCAGCAGCTTGGACAGGGGGCGGAACACTGAAGCTTTCTTT.

This clonotype showed up just a few times. The chain joins TRBV28 to TRBJ2-7; 7 nucleotides agree with TRBD1. Germline values: CDR1 MDHEN, CDR2 SYDVKM. Trimming at V came to 2 bases and at J to 0 bases, leaving 7 bases not matched to a gene. The CDR3 sequence is 16 residues long. The CDR3 DNA follows: TGTGCCAGCAGTTTAGTAGGACAGGCCAGCTCCTACGAGCAGTACTTC. It is translated as CASSLVGQASSYEQYF. Together with reference TRBV28 and TRBJ2-7, the CDR3 gives the full variable domain: DVKVTQSSRYLVKRTGEKVFLECVQDMDHENMFWYRQDPGLGLRLIYFSYDVKMKEKGDIPEGYSVSREKKERFSLILESASTNQTSMYLCASSLVGQASSYEQYFGPGTRLTVT.

J is TRBJ2-7 and V is TRBV13; unclear D gene. The V end was cut by 2 bases, the J end by 1 base, with 9 bases between. CDR3 length equals 14 residues. Germline CDR1 is PRHDT and CDR2 is FYEKMQ (reference sequence). CDR3 in amino acids: CASSLRRYSYEQYF. CDR3 bases: TGTGCCAGCAGCTTAAGACGGTATTCCTACGAGCAGTACTTC.

This chain uses TRBV7-9 with TRBJ2-7; 10 bases fit TRBD1. Germline-derived CDR1 and CDR2 are SEHNR and FQNEAQ (reference sequence). The trim removed 5 bases at V and 2 bases at J, leaving 9 bases unmatched. The CDR3 extends over 16 amino acids. CDR3: CASSRLRDRGTYEQYF. CDR3 sequence (DNA): TGTGCCAGCAGCCGACTCCGGGACAGGGGTACCTACGAGCAGTACTTC.

This clonotype was seen a few times. V and J are TRBV20-1 and TRBJ2-7; 8 nucleotides align to TRBD1. From germline, CDR1 is DFQATT and CDR2 SNEGSKA (reference sequence). V shed 6 bases, J shed 5 bases, and the junction held 6 bases outside the gene matches. The CDR3 runs to 12 residues. The CDR3: CSARTGGHEQYF. The CDR3 DNA follows: TGCAGTGCCCGTACAGGGGGGCACGAGCAGTACTTC.

The J gene is TRBJ2-6, the V gene TRBV7-2; TRBD1 aligns across 10 bases. In germline, CDR1 is SGHTA, CDR2 FQGNSA. The CDR3 loop spans 15 amino acids. V gave up 9 bases and J gave up 1 base; unmatched junction bases: 3. For the CDR3, the DNA is TGTGCCAGTAGGGACAGGGGATCTGGGGCCAACGTCCTGACTTTC. Encoded protein: CASRDRGSGANVLTF.

This chain connects TRBV5-1 to TRBJ2-5; D might be TRBD1 (5 bases). V was trimmed by 2 bases and J by 5 bases, leaving 16 bases between them. The germline V gene encodes CDR1 SGHRS and CDR2 YFSETQ. This CDR3 comprises 15 residues. This CDR3 reads CASSFQPGMRETQYF. CDR3 DNA sequence: TGCGCCAGCAGCTTCCAGCCAGGGATGAGGGAGACCCAGTACTTC.

There are a few counts of this clonotype. J is TRBJ2-1 and V is TRBV9; 10 bases agree with TRBD1. The CDR3 has 16 residues. From germline, CDR1 is SGDLS and CDR2 YYNGEE. After removal of 0 bases from V and 2 bases from J, the junction contained 2 bases not matched to a gene. DNA for the CDR3: TGTGCCAGCAGCGTAGGGGGACAGGGGCCCTACAATGAGCAGTTCTTC. Its protein product is CASSVGGQGPYNEQFF. Supplemented by reference TRBV9 and TRBJ2-1, the full variable domain reads DSGVTQTPKHLITATGQRVTLRCSPRSGDLSVYWYQQSLDQGLQFLIQYYNGEERAKGNILERFSAQQFPDLHSELNLSSLELGDSALYFCASSVGGQGPYNEQFFGPGTRLTVL.

The chain is built from TRBV2 and TRBJ2-7, with TRBD2 as a possible D gene (6 bases). Germline values: CDR1 SNHLY, CDR2 FYNNEI. CDR3 size: 14 residues. V lost 7 bases to trimming and J lost 1 base, with 14 bases between them. The CDR3 DNA is TGTGCCAGCAAAAACCGGGACTCTTCCTACGAGCAGTACTTC. It encodes CASKNRDSSYEQYF. Together with reference TRBV2 and TRBJ2-7, the CDR3 gives the full variable domain: EPEVTQTPSHQVTQMGQEVILRCVPISNHLYFYWYRQILGQKVEFLVSFYNNEISEKSEIFDDQFSVERPDGSNFTLKIRSTKLEDSAMYFCASKNRDSSYEQYFGPGTRLTVT.

This clonotype was observed many times. The J gene is TRBJ1-2, the V gene TRBV5-6; no firm D call. The ends were cut back, 3 bases at V and 3 bases at J, with 6 bases in the middle. Germline CDR1 SGHDT, CDR2 YYEEEE. This CDR3 region has 12 residues. CDR3 protein: CASSSLDYGYTF. CDR3 bases: TGTGCCAGCAGCTCCCTCGACTATGGCTACACCTTC.

This clonotype showed up just a few times. The gene calls are TRBV6-1 and TRBJ2-4; D perhaps matches TRBD1 (7 bases). The germline V gene encodes CDR1 MNHNS and CDR2 SASEGT. Trimming removed 6 bases from V and 7 bases from J, with 16 bases in between. CDR3 length: 14 residues. CDR3 DNA: TGTGCCAGCAGACGACAGGGCGGAGGGAACATTCAGTACTTC. Protein product: CASRRQGGGNIQYF.

This clonotype was seen many times. The chain joins TRBV5-1 to TRBJ2-5; 8 bases align to TRBD1. Trimming removed 0 bases from V and 2 bases from J; junction bases left unmatched: 3. The CDR3 covers 15 residues. CDR1 and CDR2 from the germline V gene are SGHRS and YFSETQ. CDR3 DNA sequence: TGCGCCAGCAGCTTGGCCGGGGACAGGCAAGAGACCCAGTACTTC. It translates to CASSLAGDRQETQYF.